This entry lists 28 T cell receptor beta chains sequenced from one sample in a study of T-cell reconstitution after alpha-beta-depleted transplantation in children. Library preparation (for TCRbeta) was performed with unique molecular identifiers. TCRdb re-analysed the PCR reads in MiXCR, keeping a single row per CDR3 protein. The sample has around 450,000 distinct CDR3 sequences, around 15% seen once. The sequences come from PBMCs, mostly from graft donor cells, collected 360 days after TCRalphabeta/CD19-depleted stem cell transplant. The receptors originated from a boy less than two years old who had a stem cell transplant for Wiskott-Aldrich syndrome, so the T cells may come from the graft donor.

This clonotype was observed a handful of times. V gene TRBV4-3 combines with J gene TRBJ2-1, with 13 bases that match TRBD2. This CDR3 comprises 17 residues. V trimming: 4 bases; J trimming: 1 base; junction bases outside the gene matches: 4. Germline V gives CDR1 LGHNA, CDR2 YSLEER. CDR3: CASSRGLAGASYNEQFF. The DNA for the CDR3 is TGCGCCAGCAGCCGCGGACTAGCGGGAGCTTCCTACAATGAGCAGTTCTTC.

In this sample, this clonotype turned up many times. The chain carries TRBV3-1 and TRBJ2-1, with 7 bases that match TRBD1. The CDR3 contains 16 residues. J gave up 2 bases and V 0 bases, and 4 bases lay outside the gene matches. CDR1 is LGHDT, CDR2 YNNKEL, per germline (reference sequence). The chain's CDR3 is CASSQDGQGAYNEQFF. DNA of the CDR3: TGTGCCAGCAGCCAAGATGGGCAGGGGGCCTACAATGAGCAGTTCTTC.

This clonotype was observed a few times. This rearrangement joins TRBV28 to TRBJ1-1; D is uncertain. V shed 10 bases and J shed 3 bases, with 6 bases lying between them. The CDR3 is 10 amino acids. Per the germline V gene, CDR1 is MDHEN and CDR2 is SYDVKM. CDR3 nucleotide sequence: TGTGCCACCCTACACACTGAAGCTTTCTTT. Translation gives CATLHTEAFF.

This clonotype was seen repeatedly, ten times or more. The rearrangement uses TRBV6-5 and TRBJ1-6, with 7 bases that match TRBD1. The CDR3 consists of 15 residues. V gave up 5 bases and J gave up 7 bases; unmatched junction bases: 8. In germline, CDR1 is MNHEY, CDR2 SVGAGI. CDR3 nucleotide sequence: TGTGCCAGCAGTAGCTACAGGGGCCTCAATTCACCCCTCCACTTT. This gives the protein CASSSYRGLNSPLHF.

V is TRBV4-2 and J is TRBJ2-3; 12 nucleotides align to TRBD2. The CDR3 is 16 residues long. Germline CDR1 is LGHNA and CDR2 is YNFKEQ. With V trimmed by 3 bases and J by 5 bases, 6 bases remained unmatched. In nucleotides, the CDR3 is TGTGCCAGCAGCCAGCAACTAGCGGGGGGCCAAGATACGCAGTATTTT. The encoded protein is CASSQQLAGGQDTQYF.

The chain recombines TRBV3-1 with TRBJ2-7; possibly TRBD1 or TRBD2 for D (6 bases each). This CDR3 spans 16 amino acids. Germline V CDR1 and CDR2: LGHDT, YNNKEL (reference sequence). Between the trimmed V and J ends, which lost 2 bases and 2 bases, there was a span of 16 bases. The DNA of the CDR3 is TGTGCCAGCAGCCAATACCCGGCCGGGGGCACCTACGAGCAGTACTTC. It encodes CASSQYPAGGTYEQYF.

This chain links TRBV5-5 with TRBJ2-3; TRBD2 agrees at 7 bases. The germline V gene encodes CDR1 SGHKS and CDR2 YYEKEE (reference sequence). The CDR3 is 14 amino acids. J gave up 2 bases and V 4 bases, and 4 bases lay outside the gene matches. The CDR3 region is CASSLGLVTDTQYF. The CDR3 DNA sequence: TGTGCCAGCAGCCTTGGACTAGTCACAGATACGCAGTATTTT.

This clonotype was observed a few times. The rearrangement links TRBV7-9 to TRBJ2-3, with a possible D match to TRBD2 (6 bases). Trimming removed 8 bases at V and 2 bases at J, with 14 bases between. The germline V gene has CDR1 SEHNR and CDR2 FQNEAQ (reference sequence). The length of the CDR3 is 14 residues. The CDR3 sequence: CASWRGLPTDTQYF. CDR3 sequence (DNA): TGTGCCAGCTGGAGGGGCCTACCCACAGATACGCAGTATTTT.

This clonotype has a handful of counts. The chain employs TRBV12-3 or TRBV12-4 and TRBJ2-1; D gene uncertain. The CDR3 has 17 amino acids. Between the trimmed V and J ends, which lost 5 bases and 6 bases, there was a span of 23 bases. CDR3 sequence reads: CASSLLGRTTSVNEQFF. DNA for the CDR3: TGTGCCAGCAGTCTTCTAGGTAGAACAACCTCCGTCAATGAGCAGTTCTTC.

This clonotype showed up just a few times. V gene TRBV12-3 or TRBV12-4 combines with J gene TRBJ1-5; D is unresolved. This CDR3 region has 13 residues. V lost 7 bases to trimming and J lost 7 bases, with 14 bases between them. The CDR3 loop reads CASTTGLAQPQHF. Here the CDR3 DNA reads TGTGCCAGCACGACGGGATTGGCGCAGCCCCAGCATTTT.

The chain has TRBV18 and TRBJ2-2, with 9 bases matching TRBD1. The germline V gene has CDR1 KGHSH and CDR2 LQKENI. CDR3 length equals 14 residues. Unmatched junction bases numbered 1, after V lost 4 bases and J lost 4 bases. CDR3 in amino acids: CASSRDRATGELFF. Written as DNA, the CDR3 is TGTGCCAGCTCACGGGACAGGGCCACCGGGGAGCTGTTTTTT.

The V gene is TRBV2, the J gene TRBJ1-6, with 10 bases matching TRBD1. From germline, CDR1 is SNHLY and CDR2 FYNNEI. This CDR3 region has 16 residues. The ends lost 1 base at V and 7 bases at J; junction bases unmatched: 4. CDR3 nucleotide sequence: TGTGCCAGCAGTGAAGGGGGACAGGGGTGGAATTCACCCCTCCACTTT. Its translation is CASSEGGQGWNSPLHF.

Concerning this clonotype itself: A junction end diverges from the germline sequence, so it may reflect a read error. V and J are TRBV3-1 and TRBJ2-1, with 7 bases aligning to TRBD2. CDR3 length: 18 residues. Germline CDR1 and CDR2: LGHDT and YNNKEL (reference sequence). CDR3 nucleotides: TGTACCAGCAGTTTTCAGAAGGGGAGGGCCTGGGGCTACAATGAGCAGTTCTTC. Translation gives CTSSFQKGRAWGYNEQFF.

The CDR3 region is CASSQYRDWHYEQYF. The DNA of the CDR3 is TGCGCCAGCAGCCAATACCGGGACTGGCACTACGAGCAGTACTTC. The chain uses TRBV4-3 and TRBJ2-7; a possible D gene is TRBD2 (6 bases). The germline V gene has CDR1 LGHNA and CDR2 YSLEER. CDR3 size: 15 residues. Trimming pared 2 bases from V and 3 bases from J, leaving 14 bases between.

The rearrangement links TRBV10-2 to TRBJ2-5; 7 bases match TRBD1. CDR3 length equals 15 residues. Germline CDR1 and CDR2: WSHSY and SAAADI. Unmatched junction bases numbered 11, after V lost 7 bases and J lost 3 bases. CDR3 region: CASTRTGLGKETQYF. CDR3 in DNA: TGCGCCAGCACCCGGACAGGCCTGGGTAAAGAGACCCAGTACTTC.

This clonotype was counted between two and nine times. This rearrangement joins TRBV12-3 or TRBV12-4 to TRBJ1-5; unclear D gene. The CDR3 loop spans 14 amino acids. Trimming shortened V by 3 bases and J by 0 bases, and 6 bases separated the two germline ends. The CDR3 loop reads CASSLEVSNQPQHF. CDR3 nucleotide sequence: TGTGCCAGCAGTTTGGAGGTTAGCAATCAGCCCCAGCATTTT.

This clonotype was detected a few times. This sequence joins TRBV4-1 and TRBJ2-7; 11 nucleotides match TRBD1. The CDR3 runs to 15 residues. V lost 1 base, J lost 3 bases, and 2 bases stayed unmatched. Per germline, CDR1 MGHRA and CDR2 YSYEKL. The CDR3 spells CASSQAGQGGYEQYF. CDR3 nucleotide sequence: TGCGCCAGCAGCCAAGCGGGACAGGGGGGCTACGAGCAGTACTTC.

This clonotype was found a few times. V is TRBV20-1 and J is TRBJ2-3; 8 bases match TRBD2. With V trimmed by 3 bases and J by 4 bases, 3 bases remained unmatched. Germline V gene sequence: CDR1 DFQATT, CDR2 SNEGSKA (reference sequence). The CDR3 is made up of 13 amino acids. The CDR3 here is CSASGGAPDTQYF. CDR3 coding DNA: TGCAGTGCTAGCGGGGGGGCCCCAGATACGCAGTATTTT.

The chain links TRBV30 to TRBJ2-7; 9 bases agree with TRBD2. Germline V gene data show CDR1 as GTSNPN and CDR2 as SVGIG (reference sequence). There are 13 residues in the CDR3. Trimming removed 3 bases from V and 3 bases from J; junction bases left unmatched: 3. CDR3 sequence (DNA): TGTGCCTGGAGGGGTAGCGGGGGCTACGAGCAGTACTTC. Translation gives CAWRGSGGYEQYF.

The rearrangement links TRBV25-1 to TRBJ2-5, with 7 bases matching TRBD2. The junction had 10 bases not matched to a gene; V was cut back by 1 base and J by 5 bases. The germline V gene has CDR1 MGHDK and CDR2 SYGVNS. CDR3 length equals 16 residues. This chain's CDR3 is CASSEFRLAVGETQYF. The CDR3 DNA follows: TGTGCCAGCAGTGAATTCCGGCTAGCGGTTGGGGAGACCCAGTACTTC. The variable domain in full, completed from reference TRBV25-1 and TRBJ2-5, reads EADIYQTPRYLVIGTGKKITLECSQTMGHDKMYWYQQDPGMELHLIHYSYGVNSTEKGDLSSESTVSRIRTEHFPLTLESARPSHTSQYLCASSEFRLAVGETQYFGPGTRLLVL.

This clonotype has just a few counts. The gene calls are TRBV12-3 or TRBV12-4 and TRBJ2-3; 7 bases are shared with TRBD1. This CDR3 is built from 15 residues. The trim removed 2 bases at V and 5 bases at J, leaving 7 bases unmatched. CDR3 amino acids: CASSLTGVRGDTQYF. CDR3 nucleotides: TGTGCCAGCAGTTTAACAGGGGTTAGGGGAGATACGCAGTATTTT.

This clonotype showed up many times. This chain uses TRBV6-4 with TRBJ2-3; D is unresolved. Germline CDR1 MRHNA, CDR2 SNTAGT. Trimming took off 0 bases at V and 2 bases at J, with 3 bases between the two ends. The length of the CDR3 is 13 residues. CDR3 loop: CASSDSITDTQYF. The CDR3 region has the DNA TGTGCCAGCAGTGACTCGATCACAGATACGCAGTATTTT.

This clonotype has ten or more counts. J is TRBJ2-1 and V is TRBV20-1, with 14 bases matching TRBD2. This CDR3 is 13 amino acids long. CDR1 DFQATT and CDR2 SNEGSKA come from the germline V gene (reference sequence). CDR3 loop: CSMTSGGANEQFF. CDR3 nucleotides: TGCAGCATGACTAGCGGGGGGGCAAATGAGCAGTTCTTC.

Worth noting for this clonotype: Its ends do not fully match the called genes, so a read error is possible. This rearrangement joins TRBV9 to TRBJ2-2, with D possibly being TRBD2 (5 bases). The CDR3 has 15 amino acids. Looked up from germline, CDR1 is SGDLS and CDR2 is YYNGEE. This CDR3 reads CASSVVGGYTGELSF. For the CDR3, the DNA is TGTGCCAGCAGCGTAGTAGGCGGATACACCGGGGAGCTGTCTTTT.

This clonotype has only a few counts. V and J are TRBV4-1 and TRBJ2-2; 10 bases are a match to TRBD1. The V gene's germline CDR1 is MGHRA and CDR2 YSYEKL. V dropped 2 bases and J dropped 4; count of bases not matched to a gene: 4. The CDR3 is 16 amino acids. For the CDR3, the DNA is TGCGCCAGCAGCCAACGCAGACAGGGGGCCACCGGGGAGCTGTTTTTT. It specifies CASSQRRQGATGELFF.

This clonotype showed up many times. This chain links TRBV20-1 with TRBJ2-5; D gene uncertain. The V gene lost 4 bases and the J gene lost 1 base, with 10 bases spanning the gap. CDR1 is DFQATT, CDR2 SNEGSKA, per germline (reference sequence). The CDR3 runs 13 residues. The CDR3 DNA follows: TGCAGTGCTATGCGAGGACCCCAAGAGACCCAGTACTTC. Translation: CSAMRGPQETQYF.

This clonotype has a handful of counts. J is TRBJ2-5 and V is TRBV24-1; weak D call: TRBD2 (6 bases). V was clipped by 9 bases and J by 2 bases, with 12 bases between them. This CDR3 comprises 13 residues. Per germline, CDR1 KGHDR and CDR2 SFDVKD. The CDR3 loop is CATAGLLQETQYF. The CDR3 DNA reads TGTGCCACCGCTGGACTATTGCAAGAGACCCAGTACTTC.

In this sample, this clonotype turned up many times. V usage is TRBV12-3 or TRBV12-4 and J usage is TRBJ2-1; no definite D call. The length of the CDR3 is 13 residues. V shed 1 base and J shed 4 bases, with 5 bases lying between them. The CDR3 sequence is CASSLDAYNEQFF. CDR3 nucleotide sequence: TGTGCCAGCAGTTTAGATGCTTACAATGAGCAGTTCTTC.